This T cell receptor beta chain came from a study of beta chain features in type 1 diabetes. Findings of the study overall: TCRB CDR3s were moderately but significantly shorter in Type 1 diabetes patients in all four CD4+ subsets.

A note on this clone: What it binds is not known.

Expressed TCRB transcripts were sequenced, since all the RNA that had been isolated was reverse transcribed. For naive, central memory and regulatory T cell samples, reads averaged approximately 3.6 million. The protocol was immunoSEQ multiplex PCR, while the TCRdb copy is restricted to in-frame clones and leaves out a portion. The table has more than 150,000 clones, about 10% seen once; the top ten hold about 0.7%. V was clipped by 2 bases and J by 4 bases; unmatched bases: 5. The CDR3 has 16 residues. Germline CDR1 reads MNHNY; CDR2 reads SVGAGI (reference sequence). The genes are TRBV6-6 and TRBJ2-1; 10 nucleotides line up with TRBD1. This sequence originates from a woman aged 25-40 years with type 1 diabetes. The specimen sequenced was central memory CD4+ T cells from blood. Here the CDR3 reads CASSYEGQGTYNEQFF. The CDR3, as DNA: TGTGCCAGCAGTTACGAGGGACAGGGGACATACAATGAGCAGTTCTTC.